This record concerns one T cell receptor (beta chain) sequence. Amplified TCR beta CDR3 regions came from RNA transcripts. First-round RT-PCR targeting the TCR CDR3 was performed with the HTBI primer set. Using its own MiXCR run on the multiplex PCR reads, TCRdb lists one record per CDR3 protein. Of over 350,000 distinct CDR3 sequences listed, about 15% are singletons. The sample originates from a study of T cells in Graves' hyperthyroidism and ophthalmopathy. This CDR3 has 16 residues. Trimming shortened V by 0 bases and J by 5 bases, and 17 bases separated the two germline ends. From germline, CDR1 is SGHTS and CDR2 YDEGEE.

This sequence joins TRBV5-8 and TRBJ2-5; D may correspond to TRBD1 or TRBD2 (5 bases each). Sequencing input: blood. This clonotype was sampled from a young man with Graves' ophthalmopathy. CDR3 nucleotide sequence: TGTGCCAGCAGCTTGGTGTTAGCCGGGGCCGGGGAGACCCAGTACTTC. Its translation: CASSLVLAGAGETQYF.